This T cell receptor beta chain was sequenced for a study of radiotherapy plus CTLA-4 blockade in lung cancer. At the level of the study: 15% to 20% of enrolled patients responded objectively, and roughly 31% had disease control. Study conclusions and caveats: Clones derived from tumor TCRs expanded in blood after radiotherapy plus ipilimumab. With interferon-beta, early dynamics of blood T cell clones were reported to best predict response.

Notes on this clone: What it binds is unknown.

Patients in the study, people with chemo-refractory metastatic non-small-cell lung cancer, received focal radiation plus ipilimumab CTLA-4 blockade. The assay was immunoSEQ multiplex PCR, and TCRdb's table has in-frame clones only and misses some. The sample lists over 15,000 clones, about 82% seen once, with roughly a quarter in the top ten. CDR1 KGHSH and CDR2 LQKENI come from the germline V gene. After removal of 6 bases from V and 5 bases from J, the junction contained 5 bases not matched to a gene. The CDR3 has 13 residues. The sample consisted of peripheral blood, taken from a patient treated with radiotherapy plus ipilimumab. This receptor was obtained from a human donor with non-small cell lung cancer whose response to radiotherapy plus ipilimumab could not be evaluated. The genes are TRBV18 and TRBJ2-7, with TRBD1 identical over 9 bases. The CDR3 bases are TGTGCCAGCTCCCAGGGACAGGGCCACGAGCAGTACTTC. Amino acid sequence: CASSQGQGHEQYF.